The 4 T cell receptor beta chains reported below all come from one sample, sequenced in a study of T cell changes during pregnancy in multiple sclerosis. Here immunoSEQ multiplex PCR was the method, and the copy in TCRdb shows in-frame clones only, minus some. Seen here are under 150,000 clones, roughly 96% observed once, and the top ten hold about 0.45%. Sequencing used peripheral blood, obtained after pregnancy. The receptors were gathered from a female donor with multiple sclerosis, enrolled in a pregnancy study.

The V and J genes are TRBV19 and TRBJ1-5, with 7 bases that match TRBD1. V was clipped by 3 bases and J by 4 bases; unmatched bases: 12. Germline V gene lookup returns CDR1 LNHDA and CDR2 SQIVND (reference sequence). This CDR3 is 17 amino acids long. In DNA, the CDR3 is TGTGCCAGTAGTATCGGTACGAGACAGGGTGGGAATCAGCCCCAGCATTTT. Residues: CASSIGTRQGGNQPQHF.

The rearrangement links TRBV11-2 to TRBJ2-5, with 7 bases that match TRBD1. Trimming cost V 4 bases and J 0 bases; bases outside gene matches: 2. The germline V gene has CDR1 SGHAT and CDR2 FQNNGV. The CDR3 loop spans 14 amino acids. Here the CDR3 DNA reads TGTGCCAGCAGCTCGGGACAGCACCAAGAGACCCAGTACTTC. It is translated as CASSSGQHQETQYF.

J is TRBJ2-1 and V is TRBV15; 10 positions agree with TRBD2. V dropped 0 bases and J dropped 10; count of bases not matched to a gene: 3. CDR1 is LNHNV, CDR2 YYDKDF, per germline (reference sequence). This CDR3 comprises 14 residues. The CDR3 loop reads CATSRDLAGDEQFF. In DNA form, the CDR3 reads TGTGCCACCAGCAGAGATCTAGCGGGAGACGAGCAGTTCTTC. The entire variable domain, with the rest obtained from reference TRBV15 and TRBJ2-1, is as follows: DAMVIQNPRYQVTQFGKPVTLSCSQTLNHNVMYWYQQKSSQAPKLLFHYYDKDFNNEADTPDNFQSRRPNTSFCFLDIRSPGLGDTAMYLCATSRDLAGDEQFFGPGTRLTVL.

The CDR3 region has the DNA TGTGCCAGCAGCCAGTCCGCCGACGGAGATAGACTGTTTTTT. This sequence encodes CASSQSADGDRLFF. The V gene is TRBV4-2, the J gene TRBJ1-4; D is ambiguous. V lost 3 bases to trimming and J lost 13 bases, with 18 bases between them. The CDR3 is 14 residues long. Germline V gene lookup returns CDR1 LGHNA and CDR2 YNFKEQ.